The 30 T cell receptor beta chains in this list originate from one sample, sequenced in a study of Ad26.COV2.S vaccination and SARS-CoV-2 variants. Treatment: some 19 received Ad26.COV2.S at low or high dose, single or two shots; about 5 received placebo; per-sample allocation not given. Sample collection was performed on day 63 after the first vaccine or placebo injection. Repertoires were generated with immunoSEQ multiplex PCR, while TCRdb's copy carries only in-frame clones and drops some. The sample contains around 450,000 clones, 89% of which appear only once. The sequences come from peripheral blood, collected in a trial of Ad26.COV2.S vaccine versus placebo. All receptors derive from a person between 18 and 59 years old who received the Ad26.COV2.S COVID-19 vaccine or a placebo.

The J gene is TRBJ2-3, the V gene TRBV29-1; D ambiguous. The CDR3 extends over 13 amino acids. V was cut by 7 bases and J by 5 bases, with 16 bases left in between. CDR1 and CDR2 from the germline V gene are SQVTM and ANQGSEA. The CDR3 sequence: CSGRGLLGDTQYF. Written as DNA, the CDR3 is TGCAGCGGCAGAGGCCTTCTGGGAGATACGCAGTATTTT.

The chain has TRBV7-9 and TRBJ1-6; D gene uncertain. The CDR3 contains 16 residues. The germline V gene encodes CDR1 SEHNR and CDR2 FQNEAQ (reference sequence). V lost 5 bases to trimming and J lost 6 bases, with 17 bases between them. The CDR3 here is CASSAEGGPANSPLHF. Written as DNA, the CDR3 is TGTGCCAGCAGCGCCGAGGGCGGGCCGGCTAATTCACCCCTCCACTTT.

V usage is TRBV7-2 and J usage is TRBJ1-5, with D maybe TRBD1 (5 bases). Trimming stripped 5 bases from V and 3 bases from J, with 11 bases between. The length of the CDR3 is 14 residues. CDR1 is SGHTA, CDR2 FQGNSA, per germline. CDR3 DNA: TGTGCCAGCAGCCCGACAGCGAACAATCAGCCCCAGCATTTT. Amino acid sequence: CASSPTANNQPQHF.

As for this clone: The germline gene is not matched at one end of the junction; a read error may be the cause. The V gene is TRBV12-3 or TRBV12-4, the J gene TRBJ2-1, with D possibly being TRBD1 or TRBD2 (7 bases each). The CDR3 covers 13 residues. CDR3 loop: CARSAGGGGQQFF. CDR3 nucleotides: TGTGCCCGCAGCGCAGGGGGGGGAGGGCAACAGTTCTTC.

This rearrangement joins TRBV4-2 to TRBJ2-5; perhaps TRBD2 as D (5 bases). Trimming shortened V by 1 base and J by 5 bases, and 8 bases separated the two germline ends. The CDR3 contains 13 residues. The germline CDR1 and CDR2 sequences are LGHNA and YNFKEQ. The chain's CDR3 is CASSQVTSETQYF. The CDR3 coding sequence is TGTGCCAGCAGCCAAGTCACTAGTGAGACCCAGTACTTC.

The chain carries TRBV5-1 and TRBJ2-1, with 14 bases matching TRBD2. This CDR3 has 17 residues. V lost 3 bases and J lost 3; bases outside the gene matches: 5. Per the germline V gene, CDR1 is SGHRS and CDR2 is YFSETQ. The CDR3 sequence: CASSYGLAGGYYNEQFF. CDR3 nucleotides: TGCGCCAGCAGCTACGGACTAGCGGGAGGTTACTACAATGAGCAGTTCTTC. Together with reference TRBV5-1 and TRBJ2-1, the CDR3 gives the full variable domain: KAGVTQTPRYLIKTRGQQVTLSCSPISGHRSVSWYQQTPGQGLQFLFEYFSETQRNKGNFPGRFSGRQFSNSRSEMNVSTLELGDSALYLCASSYGLAGGYYNEQFFGPGTRLTVL.

Turning to this clone: The germline gene is not matched at one end of the junction; a read error may be the cause. J is TRBJ2-3 and V is TRBV7-7, with D perhaps matching TRBD2 (7 bases). Looked up from germline, CDR1 is SSHAT and CDR2 is FNYEAQ (reference sequence). The CDR3 length is 16 residues. CDR3 amino acids: CASSLGSLQGGGKQYF. CDR3 DNA sequence: TGTGCTAGCAGCTTAGGTTCATTACAGGGAGGGGGAAAGCAGTATTTT.

The chain employs TRBV9 and TRBJ1-3; maybe TRBD1 (6 bases). CDR1 is SGDLS and CDR2 is YYNGEE in the germline V gene. CDR3 length equals 17 residues. Trimming removed 0 bases at V and 0 bases at J, with 13 bases between. The CDR3 region is CASSVDQGPISGNTIYF. Written as DNA, the CDR3 is TGTGCCAGCAGCGTAGATCAGGGGCCCATCTCTGGAAACACCATATATTTT.

This clone was recorded once. The chain uses TRBV5-1 and TRBJ1-1; 10 nucleotides agree with TRBD1. CDR3 length equals 12 residues. CDR1 is SGHRS, CDR2 YFSETQ, per germline. Trimming at V came to 6 bases and at J to 6 bases, leaving 2 bases not matched to a gene. Written as DNA, the CDR3 is TGCGCCAGCACCGGACAGGGGGCTGAAGCTTTCTTT. It specifies CASTGQGAEAFF.

J is TRBJ2-2 and V is TRBV13; 10 nucleotides line up with TRBD2. After removal of 3 bases from V and 6 bases from J, the junction contained 4 bases not matched to a gene. The CDR3 length is 15 residues. Germline V gene data show CDR1 as PRHDT and CDR2 as FYEKMQ (reference sequence). CDR3 loop: CASSFLLAGAGELFF. For the CDR3, the DNA is TGTGCCAGCAGCTTTCTGCTAGCGGGAGCCGGGGAGCTGTTTTTT.

This clone was recorded only once. This chain uses TRBV2 with TRBJ1-1, with D hard to call. This CDR3 is built from 14 residues. CDR1 and CDR2 from the germline V gene are SNHLY and FYNNEI. Deletions cut 7 bases from V and 1 base from J, with 13 bases between. The CDR3 DNA follows: TGTGCCAGCACCCAACGGGTTAGGAACACTGAAGCTTTCTTT. The encoded protein is CASTQRVRNTEAFF.

This chain joins TRBV28 and TRBJ1-1; 11 bases align to TRBD1. CDR3 length: 16 amino acids. Losses at the gene ends were 4 bases for V and 3 bases for J; bases not matched to a gene: 7. Germline V lookup: CDR1 MDHEN, CDR2 SYDVKM. CDR3 sequence: CASSYSGQGDYTEAFF. The CDR3 coding sequence is TGTGCCAGCAGTTATTCGGGACAGGGGGACTACACTGAAGCTTTCTTT. Filled out from reference TRBV28 and TRBJ1-1, the complete variable domain reads DVKVTQSSRYLVKRTGEKVFLECVQDMDHENMFWYRQDPGLGLRLIYFSYDVKMKEKGDIPEGYSVSREKKERFSLILESASTNQTSMYLCASSYSGQGDYTEAFFGQGTRLTVV.

This chain joins TRBV7-3 and TRBJ2-5, with TRBD1 as a possible D gene (5 bases). Germline CDR1 and CDR2: SGHTA and FQGTGA. This CDR3 is built from 14 residues. The V and J ends lost 6 bases and 0 bases respectively, with 11 bases between them. The CDR3 DNA sequence: TGTGCCAGCAGTCCGCAGGGCAACCAAGAGACCCAGTACTTC. Protein sequence: CASSPQGNQETQYF.

This rearrangement joins TRBV11-1 to TRBJ2-1; no clear D gene. The CDR3 contains 13 residues. From germline, CDR1 is SGHAT and CDR2 FQDESV (reference sequence). Trimming shortened V by 3 bases and J by 5 bases, and 8 bases separated the two germline ends. The chain's CDR3 is CASSFSADNEQFF. The DNA of the CDR3 is TGTGCCAGCAGCTTTTCTGCAGACAATGAGCAGTTCTTC. The variable domain in full, with the rest retrieved from reference TRBV11-1 and TRBJ2-1, is EAEVAQSPRYKITEKSQAVAFWCDPISGHATLYWYRQILGQGPELLVQFQDESVVDDSQLPKDRFSAERLKGVDSTLKIQPAELGDSAMYLCASSFSADNEQFFGPGTRLTVL.

V usage is TRBV7-2 and J usage is TRBJ1-1; a weak D match, TRBD1 (5 bases). The CDR3 is 11 amino acids. Germline-derived CDR1 and CDR2 are SGHTA and FQGNSA. The ends were cut back, 8 bases at V and 6 bases at J, with 10 bases in the middle. CDR3 region: CASAGPAEAFF. As DNA, the CDR3 is TGTGCCAGCGCGGGGCCGGCTGAAGCTTTCTTT. The full variable domain, rest sourced from reference TRBV7-2 and TRBJ1-1, is GAGVSQSPSNKVTEKGKDVELRCDPISGHTALYWYRQSLGQGLEFLIYFQGNSAPDKSGLPSDRFSAERTGGSVSTLTIQRTQQEDSAVYLCASAGPAEAFFGQGTRLTVV.

The sample holds one count of this clone. The genes are TRBV24-1 and TRBJ1-5, with D possibly TRBD1 on 5 matching bases. V was pared by 9 bases and J by 5 bases, with 22 bases between. Per the germline V gene, CDR1 is KGHDR and CDR2 is SFDVKD. The CDR3 is 16 amino acids. The CDR3 nucleotides read TGTGCCACCGGGGGGGTCTCCGATAGCTGGCATCAGCCCCAGCATTTT. Its protein is CATGGVSDSWHQPQHF.

The chain uses TRBV9 and TRBJ2-2, with D perhaps matching TRBD1 or TRBD2 (6 bases each). V gave up 0 bases and J gave up 2 bases, with 8 bases separating them. There are 15 residues in the CDR3. Germline V lookup: CDR1 SGDLS, CDR2 YYNGEE. CDR3 sequence reads: CASSVGGTNTGELFF. The CDR3 DNA follows: TGTGCCAGCAGCGTAGGCGGGACAAACACCGGGGAGCTGTTTTTT.

The CDR3 DNA follows: TGTGCCAGCAGTTTAGGGACAGGCAATACCTACGAGCAGTACTTC. Translated, it gives CASSLGTGNTYEQYF. The chain recombines TRBV28 with TRBJ2-7; TRBD1 matches at 8 bases. CDR3 length equals 15 residues. Germline assignment: CDR1 MDHEN and CDR2 SYDVKM. Losses at the gene ends were 2 bases for V and 2 bases for J; bases not matched to a gene: 5.

The chain is built from TRBV28 and TRBJ2-3; 10 bases align to TRBD2. Germline assignment: CDR1 MDHEN and CDR2 SYDVKM. V lost 8 bases, J lost 0 bases, and 14 bases stayed unmatched. This CDR3 has 18 amino acids. The CDR3 DNA reads as TGTGCCAGCGGGGTTACAAGCGGGAGGGTCCTTAGCACAGATACGCAGTATTTT. Its translation: CASGVTSGRVLSTDTQYF.

The CDR3 sequence is CSVPRPPDRAGQPQHF. DNA for the CDR3: TGCAGCGTCCCACGACCACCGGACAGGGCAGGGCAGCCCCAGCATTTT. This sequence joins TRBV29-1 and TRBJ1-5; 8 bases are a match to TRBD1. The CDR3 extends over 16 amino acids. The germline CDR1 and CDR2 sequences are SQVTM and ANQGSEA. After removal of 6 bases from V and 7 bases from J, the junction contained 17 bases not matched to a gene. Complete variable domain (other parts from reference TRBV29-1 and TRBJ1-5): SAVISQKPSRDICQRGTSLTIQCQVDSQVTMMFWYRQQPGQSLTLIATANQGSEATYESGFVIDKFPISRPNLTFSTLTVSNMSPEDSSIYLCSVPRPPDRAGQPQHFGDGTRLSIL.

The CDR3 protein is CASSLTSGSLTDTQYF. The CDR3 bases are TGCGCCAGCAGCTTAACTAGCGGGAGCCTTACAGATACGCAGTATTTT. This sequence joins TRBV5-1 and TRBJ2-3, with 11 bases matching TRBD2. This CDR3 region has 16 residues. The trim removed 2 bases at V and 3 bases at J, leaving 5 bases unmatched. CDR1 SGHRS and CDR2 YFSETQ come from the germline V gene.

V gene TRBV10-3 combines with J gene TRBJ1-5; 12 bases line up with TRBD1. V lost 2 bases to trimming and J lost 2 bases; unmatched junction nucleotides: 4. The CDR3 has 17 residues. CDR1 and CDR2 from the germline V gene are ENHRY and SYGVKD. The CDR3: CAISEGTGGWGNQPQHF. CDR3 sequence (DNA): TGTGCCATCAGTGAGGGGACAGGGGGCTGGGGCAATCAGCCCCAGCATTTT.

The gene calls are TRBV24-1 and TRBJ2-1; D is ambiguous. This CDR3 comprises 14 residues. V was pared by 5 bases and J by 0 bases, with 7 bases between. CDR1 and CDR2 (germline): KGHDR, SFDVKD. The chain's CDR3 is CATSGGSSYNEQFF. DNA of the CDR3: TGTGCCACCAGTGGCGGCAGCTCCTACAATGAGCAGTTCTTC.

The rearrangement links TRBV7-9 to TRBJ1-2; D might be TRBD1 (5 bases). CDR1 and CDR2 (germline): SEHNR, FQNEAQ (reference sequence). V gave up 8 bases and J gave up 4 bases, with 20 bases separating them. This CDR3 has 15 residues. The chain's CDR3 is CASSKTETDIYGYTF. DNA of the CDR3: TGTGCCAGCTCCAAGACAGAGACCGACATCTATGGCTACACCTTC.

The CDR3 DNA reads TGCGCCAGCAGCCTGGGACGGAGGGCGGATACGCAGTATTTT. It translates to CASSLGRRADTQYF. The V gene is TRBV5-1, the J gene TRBJ2-3; D is perhaps TRBD2 (6 bases). The CDR3 has 14 residues. V was trimmed by 4 bases and J by 6 bases, leaving 15 bases between them. The germline V gene encodes CDR1 SGHRS and CDR2 YFSETQ.

Written as DNA, the CDR3 is TGTGCCAGCAGTTACTCGCGGGGCAGGGGTTGCACTGAAGCTTTCTTT. This sequence encodes CASSYSRGRGCTEAFF. The chain is built from TRBV6-8 and TRBJ1-1; perhaps TRBD1 as D (6 bases). The V end lost 0 bases, the J end lost 4 bases, and 15 bases lay between the germline ends. The CDR3 runs to 16 residues. Germline assignment: CDR1 MNHGY and CDR2 SAAAGT.

The rearrangement uses TRBV13 and TRBJ1-4; TRBD1 aligns across 8 bases. CDR1 is PRHDT and CDR2 is FYEKMQ in the germline V gene (reference sequence). The CDR3 runs 14 residues. Trimming at V came to 5 bases and at J to 5 bases, leaving 4 bases not matched to a gene. The CDR3 bases are TGTGCCAGCAGCCTTAGACAGGGGAATGAAAAACTGTTTTTT. Translated: CASSLRQGNEKLFF.

This chain uses TRBV27 with TRBJ1-1; a possible D gene is TRBD1 (5 bases). Germline V gene lookup returns CDR1 MNHEY and CDR2 SMNVEV (reference sequence). The CDR3 has 12 amino acids. Trimming stripped 8 bases from V and 0 bases from J, with 7 bases between. This chain's CDR3 is CASGAVNTEAFF. The DNA for the CDR3 is TGTGCCAGCGGGGCCGTGAACACTGAAGCTTTCTTT.

The V call is TRBV18, the J call TRBJ1-1; D is uncertain. CDR1 is KGHSH and CDR2 is LQKENI in the germline V gene. The length of the CDR3 is 16 residues. V was trimmed by 3 bases and J by 1 base, leaving 15 bases between them. The CDR3 spells CASSPGGDRPNTEAFF. CDR3 coding DNA: TGTGCCAGCTCACCTGGAGGCGACCGACCGAACACTGAAGCTTTCTTT.

This rearrangement joins TRBV6-5 to TRBJ2-2; possibly TRBD1 or TRBD2 for D (5 bases each). Trimming pared 11 bases from V and 8 bases from J, leaving 24 bases between. The CDR3 extends over 15 amino acids. Germline-derived CDR1 and CDR2 are MNHEY and SVGAGI. The CDR3 nucleotides read TGTGCCGTTGGGGACGGAGGATCTTTACGTGGGGAGCTGTTTTTT. Encoded protein: CAVGDGGSLRGELFF.